A selection of T cell receptor beta chains follows, all from one sample in a study of human T cells and chemical hapten exposure. TCRdb reprocessed the RACE reads via MiXCR and lists one record per CDR3 protein. The sample lists under 200,000 distinct CDR3 sequences, 25% to 35% occurring once. The sequencing here drew on whole blood, taken in connection with sensitization to the hapten diphenylcyclopropenone (DPC). The receptor source for this set is a woman in her thirties with alopecia areata. Some clones in this sample may be carry-over from other donors' samples. Each CDR3 is given with its conserved first and last residue. The D gene is left open where the match is weak. Clone size is stated in some rows and not others, as once, few, many or a class when expanded.

few	.	TRBJ1-4	TRBV20-1	TGCAGTGCTCCGGATAATGAAAAACTGTTTTTT	CSAPDNEKLFF
few	TRBD1	TRBJ2-2	TRBV28	TGTGCCAGCAGCACGCCGCCGGACAGGGGGCGAAACACCGGGGAGCTGTTTTTT	CASSTPPDRGRNTGELFF
few	.	TRBJ1-5	TRBV28	TGTGCCAGCAGTTTTTTCCGAGGGGCCCAGCATTTT	CASSFFRGAQHF
.	.	TRBJ2-7	TRBV18	TGTGCCAGCTCAAGGGGGGTCTCCTCCTACGAGCAGTACTTC	CASSRGVSSYEQYF
.	TRBD2	TRBJ2-1	TRBV20-1	TGCAGTACCTACGGGGGGGACTACAATGAGCAGTTCTTC	CSTYGGDYNEQFF
few	.	TRBJ2-2	TRBV4-2	TGTGCCAGCAGCCAGGAGGACACGATGAACACCGGGGAGCTGTTTTTT	CASSQEDTMNTGELFF
few	TRBD1	TRBJ1-2	TRBV28	TGTGCCAGCAGCAACAGGGGTCCCTATGGCTACACCTTC	CASSNRGPYGYTF
.	TRBD2	TRBJ2-5	TRBV5-1	TGCGCCAGCAGTCTTCCTGGGCTAGCGGGGACCCAAGAGACCCAGTACTTC	CASSLPGLAGTQETQYF
.	.	TRBJ1-3	TRBV20-1	TGCAGTGCTAGTTCAGGGATGAGCTCTGGAAACACCATATATTTT	CSASSGMSSGNTIYF
few	TRBD1	TRBJ1-1	TRBV25-1	TGTGCCAGCAGCCGACAGGGATTGAACACTGAAGCTTTCTTT	CASSRQGLNTEAFF
.	.	TRBJ1-2	TRBV28	TGTGCCAGCAGTTCCAACGGACCTAAACGAGGCTATGGCTACACCTTC	CASSSNGPKRGYGYTF
few	.	TRBJ2-3	TRBV15	TGTGCCGCCGCCCGTGGGGGAGAGACAGATACGCAGTATTTT	CAAARGGETDTQYF
.	.	TRBJ2-5	TRBV7-9	TGTGCCAGCACCTCCGGAGAGACCCAGTACTTC	CASTSGETQYF
.	.	TRBJ1-6	TRBV7-2	TGTGCCAGCAGCTTAGTGGCTCGCTCCTATAATTCACCCCTCCACTTT	CASSLVARSYNSPLHF
.	TRBD1	TRBJ2-7	TRBV29-1	TGCAGCGTCTCTCTGACAGGGCCCTACGAGCAGTACTTC	CSVSLTGPYEQYF
few	.	TRBJ2-7	TRBV10-3	TGTGCCATCAGCCCCACAGGGTCCTACGAGCAGTACTTC	CAISPTGSYEQYF
.	.	TRBJ2-3	TRBV10-2	TGCGCCAGCAAACACCCGGACGATACGCAGTATTTT	CASKHPDDTQYF
.	TRBD1	TRBJ2-5	TRBV20-1	TGCAGTGCTAGAGTCGCAGGGGGAGAAACCCAGTACTTC	CSARVAGGETQYF
few	.	TRBJ1-1	TRBV9	TGTGCCAGCAGCGTAGTAGGGTCCACTGAAGCTTTCTTT	CASSVVGSTEAFF
few	.	TRBJ2-2	TRBV27	TGTGCCAGCAGTCAGTCCGGGGAGCTGTTTTTT	CASSQSGELFF
.	.	TRBJ1-4	TRBV5-1	TGCGCCAGCAGCGGCAACATTGCAACTAATGAAAAACTGTTTTTT	CASSGNIATNEKLFF
few	.	TRBJ2-5	TRBV28	TGTGCCAGCAAGCCCTCTGGGGGAATGGAGACCCAGTACTTC	CASKPSGGMETQYF
many	.	TRBJ2-3	TRBV20-1	TGCAGTGCCTGGGACCCTTACACAGATACGCAGTATTTT	CSAWDPYTDTQYF
once	.	TRBJ1-3	TRBV6-5	TGTGCCAGCAAGAGGCAGAGCTCTGGAAACACCATATATTTT	CASKRQSSGNTIYF
few	.	TRBJ1-1	TRBV7-9	TGTGCCAGCAGCTTATTCAGGGCTGAAGCTTTCTTT	CASSLFRAEAFF
.	.	TRBJ2-1	TRBV5-8	TGTGCCAGCAGCTTGTACCAGGCTAACAATGAGCAGTTCTTC	CASSLYQANNEQFF
many	.	TRBJ1-2	TRBV28	TGTGCCAACAATGACGGCTATGGCTACACCTTC	CANNDGYGYTF
few	TRBD2	TRBJ2-3	TRBV6-5	TGTGCCAGCAGCCAAGCGGGAGATTATGTTAGCACAGATACGCAGTATTTT	CASSQAGDYVSTDTQYF
few	TRBD1	TRBJ2-5	TRBV29-1	TGCAGCGTTGATTGGGACAGCCAAGAGACCCAGTACTTC	CSVDWDSQETQYF
.	.	TRBJ1-5	TRBV20-1	TGCAGTGCTCAACGGGAAGTCAATCAGCCCCAGCATTTT	CSAQREVNQPQHF
.	.	TRBJ2-1	TRBV28	TGTGCCAGCAGTTCCAAATACAGGGATGACTCCTACAATGAGCAGTTCTTC	CASSSKYRDDSYNEQFF
.	.	TRBJ1-1	TRBV25-1	TGTGCCAGCAGTGCTGCATATCAGGGTAACACTGAAGCTTTCTTT	CASSAAYQGNTEAFF
.	TRBD1	TRBJ1-2	TRBV5-1	TGCGCCAGCAGGGGACAGGGGGGAGACTATGGCTACACCTTC	CASRGQGGDYGYTF
.	.	TRBJ2-1	TRBV12-3/TRBV12-4	TGTGCCACCAAACAACGGAATGAGCAGTTCTTC	CATKQRNEQFF
.	.	TRBJ1-1	TRBV12-3/TRBV12-4	TGTGCCACCAGCAGGGTTCAGAACACTGAAGCTTTCTTT	CATSRVQNTEAFF
.	.	TRBJ2-7	TRBV2	TGTGCCAGCACCCCGGACATTAGCTACGAGCAGTACTTC	CASTPDISYEQYF
few	.	TRBJ1-5	TRBV2	TGTGCCAGCAGGGACATGTCTGGAGTTTTCAATCAGCCCCAGCATTTT	CASRDMSGVFNQPQHF
few	.	TRBJ1-6	TRBV7-9	TGTGCCAGCAGCCCCGAGGGCAATTCACCCCTCCACTTT	CASSPEGNSPLHF
many	TRBD1	TRBJ1-2	TRBV29-1	TGCAGCGCTGAACAGGGGTCCGGGGGCTACACCTTC	CSAEQGSGGYTF
.	TRBD1	TRBJ2-1	TRBV20-1	TGCAGTGCTAGAAGACAGGGGGTGGGCAATGAGCAGTTCTTC	CSARRQGVGNEQFF
once	TRBD1	TRBJ2-7	TRBV7-9	TGTGCCAGCAGCCGCGGACAGGCCCGGGGCGAGCAGTACTTC	CASSRGQARGEQYF
few	.	TRBJ2-2	TRBV6-2/TRBV6-3	TGTGCCAGCAGGCCTCCGGCCGGGGAGCTGTTTTTT	CASRPPAGELFF
few	TRBD1	TRBJ2-2	TRBV29-1	TGCAGCGTCAAGACAGGGCTGATAACCGGGGAGCTGTTTTTT	CSVKTGLITGELFF
.	.	TRBJ1-1	TRBV24-1	TGTGCCACCACGGAGTCCGGGGCCCCATGGACTGAAGCTTTCTTT	CATTESGAPWTEAFF
few	.	TRBJ2-1	TRBV6-1	TGTGCCAGTGCTGCTATTTCTTCCTACAATGAGCAGTTCTTC	CASAAISSYNEQFF
.	.	TRBJ1-5	TRBV7-2	TGTGCCAGCAGCTTAGTATCAGGGGATCAGCCCCAGCATTTT	CASSLVSGDQPQHF
few	.	TRBJ2-5	TRBV24-1	TGTGCCACCAGTGCCATACACACAGAGACCCAGTACTTC	CATSAIHTETQYF
.	TRBD1	TRBJ1-4	TRBV4-2	TGTGCCAGCAGCCCGGGACAGGGTAGTGAAAAACTGTTTTTT	CASSPGQGSEKLFF
.	.	TRBJ2-7	TRBV28	TGTGCCAGCAGTCGGGTCCCAGACTCCTACGAGCAGTACTTC	CASSRVPDSYEQYF
many	TRBD1	TRBJ1-2	TRBV6-2/TRBV6-3	TGTGCCAGCAGGACAGGGAGCGATGGCTACACCTTC	CASRTGSDGYTF
.	.	TRBJ1-4	TRBV7-2	TGTGCCAGCAGCTTCAACCCCAATGAAAAACTGTTTTTT	CASSFNPNEKLFF
many	.	TRBJ2-6	TRBV27	TGTGCCAGCAGTTTATGGGGTGCTGGGGCCAACGTCCTGACTTTC	CASSLWGAGANVLTF
.	.	TRBJ2-7	TRBV3-2	TGTGCCAGCACCGGGATAACAGGGATTCTATACGAGCAGTACTTC	CASTGITGILYEQYF
few	.	TRBJ2-4	TRBV28	TGTGCCAGCAGTTCCGGGCGAAACATTCAGTACTTC	CASSSGRNIQYF
.	TRBD2	TRBJ2-2	TRBV2	TGTGCCAGCAGCAGGACTAGCGGGAGGACCGGGGAGCTGTTTTTT	CASSRTSGRTGELFF
.	.	TRBJ1-5	TRBV2	TGTGCCAGCAGTGGGACCAATCAGCCCCAGCATTTT	CASSGTNQPQHF
few	.	TRBJ2-2	TRBV10-3	TGTGCCATCAGTGCCAGGGCGGACACCGGGGAGCTGTTTTTT	CAISARADTGELFF
.	.	TRBJ1-2	TRBV6-6	TGTGCCAGCAATCAGGGGCGGGCTAACTATGGCTACACCTTC	CASNQGRANYGYTF
few	.	TRBJ1-5	TRBV4-1	TGCGCCAGCAGCCACCGGATGAAGGGGGGCTCCCGGGATCAGCCCCAGCATTTT	CASSHRMKGGSRDQPQHF
few	.	TRBJ2-3	TRBV20-1	TGCAGTGCTAGAAGGTCGGAGGCGCAGTATTTT	CSARRSEAQYF